This T cell receptor beta chain was profiled in a study of beta chain features in type 1 diabetes. Sequenced material consisted of expressed TCRB transcripts (all of the isolated RNA was reverse transcribed). The repertoire was sequenced with immunoSEQ multiplex PCR; TCRdb's copy has only in-frame clones and lacks some. The sample has approximately 160,000 clones, about 8.1% seen once. Populations obtained by sorting all exceeded 98% purity. Unmatched junction bases numbered 9, after V lost 4 bases and J lost 3 bases. From germline, CDR1 is MGHRA and CDR2 YSYEKL. This CDR3 is built from 16 residues. Study results and limitations: Among patients with Type 1 diabetes, TCRB CDR3s were moderately but significantly shorter in every one of the four CD4+ subsets. Individuals with type 1 diabetes displayed fewer insertions and more deletions at VDJ junctions.

This clone has more than one count but fewer than ten. Its antigen is currently unknown. This clonotype originated in a man between 18 and 29 years old in good health. Sequences were obtained from central memory CD4+ T cells from blood. J is TRBJ2-7 and V is TRBV4-1; TRBD1 matches at 10 bases. The CDR3: CASSLTRDRGYYEQYF. The CDR3, as DNA: TGCGCCAGCAGCCTTACCCGGGACAGGGGATACTACGAGCAGTACTTC.